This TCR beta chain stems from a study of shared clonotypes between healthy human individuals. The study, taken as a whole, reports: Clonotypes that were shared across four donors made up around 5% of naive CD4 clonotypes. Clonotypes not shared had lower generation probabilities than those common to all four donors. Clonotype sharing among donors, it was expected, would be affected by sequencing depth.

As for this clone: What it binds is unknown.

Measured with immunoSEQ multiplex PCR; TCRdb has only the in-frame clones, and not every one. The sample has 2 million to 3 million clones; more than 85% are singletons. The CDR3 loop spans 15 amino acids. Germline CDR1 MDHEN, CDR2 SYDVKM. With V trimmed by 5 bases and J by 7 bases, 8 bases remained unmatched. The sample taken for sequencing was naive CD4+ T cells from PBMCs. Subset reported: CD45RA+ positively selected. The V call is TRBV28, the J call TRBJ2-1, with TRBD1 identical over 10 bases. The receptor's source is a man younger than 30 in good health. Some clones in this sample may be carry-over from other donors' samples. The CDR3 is CASSPPGTGVNEQFF. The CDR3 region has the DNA TGTGCCAGCAGTCCCCCCGGGACAGGGGTTAATGAGCAGTTCTTC.